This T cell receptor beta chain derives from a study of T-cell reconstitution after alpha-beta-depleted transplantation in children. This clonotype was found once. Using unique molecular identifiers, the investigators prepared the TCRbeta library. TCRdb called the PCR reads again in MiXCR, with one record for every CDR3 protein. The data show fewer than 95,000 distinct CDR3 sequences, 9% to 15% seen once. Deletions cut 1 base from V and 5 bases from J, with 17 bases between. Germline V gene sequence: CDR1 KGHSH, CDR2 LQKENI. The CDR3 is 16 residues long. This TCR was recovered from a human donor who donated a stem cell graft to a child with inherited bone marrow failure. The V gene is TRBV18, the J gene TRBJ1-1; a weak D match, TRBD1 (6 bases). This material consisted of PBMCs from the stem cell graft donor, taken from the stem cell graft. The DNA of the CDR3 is TGTGCCAGCTCACCACGTGACCCGGGGGCGCGGACTGAAGCTTTCTTT. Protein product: CASSPRDPGARTEAFF.